This entry lists 3 T cell receptor beta chains sequenced from one sample in a study of T cell repertoires in cytomegalovirus infection. TCRdb processed the reads anew with MiXCR; each CDR3 protein has one entry. Of about 76,000 distinct CDR3 sequences listed, more than 3% are singletons. The sample consisted of PBMCs. The receptors here all came from a human donor in good health (CMV status not recorded). Some clones in this sample may be carry-over from other donors' samples.

This clonotype occurred many times. The gene calls are TRBV6-2 or TRBV6-3 and TRBJ2-5, with TRBD2 matching 11 bases. The CDR3 totals 13 residues. Germline V gives CDR1 MNHEY, CDR2 SVGEGT. V was pared by 10 bases and J by 5 bases, with 6 bases of the junction left unmatched. The CDR3 bases are TGTGCCATTACTAGCGGGGGAAAGGAGACCCAGTACTTC. Translated: CAITSGGKETQYF.

This clonotype appeared many times. The rearrangement links TRBV7-8 to TRBJ1-2; a weak D match, TRBD1 (5 bases). CDR1 and CDR2 (germline): SGHVS, FQNEAQ. The V gene lost 2 bases and the J gene lost 0 bases, with 13 bases spanning the gap. The length of the CDR3 is 16 residues. The CDR3 nucleotides are TGTGCCAGCAGCTTACGGACACCCGATCCTAACTATGGCTACACCTTC. It codes for CASSLRTPDPNYGYTF.

This clonotype was recorded at least ten times. J is TRBJ1-2 and V is TRBV7-2; D call uncertain. The CDR3 runs 13 residues. Deletions cut 0 bases from V and 1 base from J, with 3 bases between. Germline V gene data show CDR1 as SGHTA and CDR2 as FQGNSA. Here the CDR3 reads CASSLADNYGYTF. The CDR3 DNA is TGTGCCAGCAGCTTAGCAGATAACTATGGCTACACCTTC.